This T cell receptor beta chain emerged from a study of chemoradiotherapy in HPV16-positive cancers. Study results and caveats: HPV-specific T cells were functionally defined from only two HPV16-positive patients. In HPV16-positive patients, HPV-responsive T-cell expansion tracked better recurrence-free survival. Candidate HPV-specific clones and E7-related TCR motifs grew in tumor during treatment.

In regard to this clone: Its target is not known.

Germline V gene lookup returns CDR1 SGHDT and CDR2 YYEEEE. J lost 6 bases, V lost 3 bases, and 9 bases had no gene match. This CDR3 is 14 amino acids long. Repeated repertoire sampling spanned the course of chemoradiotherapy. Profiling relied on immunoSEQ multiplex PCR, and the TCRdb table lists in-frame clones only, not all of them. The sample has more than 13,000 clones, around 88% seen once. This TCR was recovered from a human donor with HPV-associated anogenital cancer. The material sequenced was blood, taken from a patient who underwent chemoradiotherapy. The gene calls are TRBV5-6 and TRBJ2-7, with 7 nucleotides matching TRBD1. The CDR3 DNA reads as TGTGCCAGCAGCTCGGGACAGCGGTCGGGCGAGCAGTACTTC. This codes for CASSSGQRSGEQYF.